This TCR beta chain was captured in a study of radiotherapy plus CTLA-4 blockade in lung cancer. Study-wide background: Disease control was seen in about 30% of patients, objective responses in roughly 17%. Findings and limits, study-wide: Together with interferon-beta, which increased in serum after radiation, early dynamic changes in blood T cell clones were reportedly the best predictors of response. Tumor-origin TCR clones grew in blood after radiotherapy plus ipilimumab.

The repertoire was sequenced with immunoSEQ multiplex PCR; TCRdb's copy has only in-frame clones and lacks some. This table has 14,000 to 15,000 clones, roughly 70% appearing once. Focal radiation plus CTLA-4 blockade with ipilimumab was given to patients with chemo-refractory metastatic non-small-cell lung cancer. With regard to this clone: Its antigen is not identified.

Trimming removed 1 base from V and 9 bases from J; junction bases left unmatched: 6. The germline V gene has CDR1 GTSNPN and CDR2 SVGIG (reference sequence). The CDR3 loop spans 14 amino acids. The TCR was taken from a human donor with non-small cell lung cancer whose response to radiotherapy plus ipilimumab could not be evaluated. This sequence joins TRBV30 and TRBJ2-1, with 10 bases identical to TRBD2. The specimen was peripheral blood, collected from a patient treated with radiotherapy plus ipilimumab. CDR3 DNA sequence: TGTGCCTGGAGTGGGGGGACTAGCGTGCGTGAGCAGTTCTTC. Its translation is CAWSGGTSVREQFF.